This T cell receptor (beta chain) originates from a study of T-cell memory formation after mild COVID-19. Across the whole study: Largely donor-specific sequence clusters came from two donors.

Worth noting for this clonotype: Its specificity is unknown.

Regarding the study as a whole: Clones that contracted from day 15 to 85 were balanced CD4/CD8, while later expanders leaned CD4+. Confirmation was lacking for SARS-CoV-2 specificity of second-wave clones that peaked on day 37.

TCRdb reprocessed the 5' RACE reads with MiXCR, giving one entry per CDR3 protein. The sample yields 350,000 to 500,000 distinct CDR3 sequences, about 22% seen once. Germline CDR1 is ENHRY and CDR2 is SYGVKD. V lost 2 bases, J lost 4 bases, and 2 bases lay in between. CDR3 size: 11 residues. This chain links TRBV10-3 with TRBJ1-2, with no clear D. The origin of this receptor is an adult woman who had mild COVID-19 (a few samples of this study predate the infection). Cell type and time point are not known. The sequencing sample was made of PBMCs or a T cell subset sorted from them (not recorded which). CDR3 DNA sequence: TGTGCCATCAGTGAGGCCTATGGCTACACCTTC. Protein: CAISEAYGYTF.